Listed below are T cell receptor beta chains from one sample, sequenced in a study of metastatic and nonmetastatic thyroid tumors. TCRdb ran MiXCR on the PCR reads. The sample has 25,000 to 35,000 clones; about 24% are singletons. The sequenced sample was blood. The receptors originated from a female donor with papillary thyroid cancer or a benign thyroid nodule (not recorded which). Some clones in this sample may be carry-over from other donors' samples. Both conserved end residues are part of each CDR3. D genes are given only for firm matches. Expanded clones get a size class; other rows say once, few or many, or leave the size out.

TRBV3-1,TRBD1,TRBJ1-2,many,CASSPGQHYGYTF,TGTGCCAGCAGTCCGGGACAGCACTATGGCTACACCTTC
TRBV29-1,TRBD1,TRBJ2-2,many,CSVRTGGTGELFF,TGCAGCGTGAGGACAGGGGGTACCGGGGAGCTGTTTTTT
TRBV19,-,TRBJ2-1,few,CASSFLGSHNEQFF,TGTGCCAGTAGTTTTCTCGGGAGTCACAATGAGCAGTTCTTC
TRBV6-5,-,TRBJ1-6,-,CASRYTGNNSPLHF,TGTGCCAGCAGGTACACAGGGAACAATTCACCCCTCCACTTT
TRBV6-1,TRBD1,TRBJ2-7,medium-sized,CASRFPGQSYEQYF,TGTGCCAGCAGATTTCCGGGACAGTCTTACGAGCAGTACTTC
TRBV19,-,TRBJ1-1,few,CASWTGETEAFF,TGTGCCAGTTGGACCGGGGAAACTGAAGCTTTCTTT
TRBV24-1,TRBD2,TRBJ2-5,-,CATAGGGEKTQYF,TGTGCCACCGCGGGAGGAGGGGAAAAGACCCAGTACTTC
TRBV6-2/TRBV6-3,TRBD2,TRBJ2-3,few,CASREAGFHTDTQYF,TGTGCCAGCAGGGAAGCGGGGTTCCACACAGATACGCAGTATTTT
TRBV2,TRBD1,TRBJ2-5,many,CASSEGDRVGTQYF,TGTGCCAGCAGTGAAGGGGACAGGGTTGGGACCCAGTACTTC
TRBV5-4,TRBD1,TRBJ1-1,-,CASSLLGQANEAFF,TGTGCCAGCAGCTTGTTGGGACAGGCTAATGAAGCTTTCTTT
TRBV30,-,TRBJ1-5,-,CAWSVAGPGGNQPQHF,TGTGCCTGGAGTGTAGCGGGGCCGGGGGGCAATCAGCCCCAGCATTTT
TRBV2,TRBD1,TRBJ1-1,many,CASRQGTNTEAFF,TGTGCCAGTAGACAGGGTACGAACACTGAAGCTTTCTTT
TRBV7-2,-,TRBJ2-5,-,CASSSTRGYQETQYF,TGTGCCAGCAGCTCGACTAGAGGATACCAAGAGACCCAGTACTTC
TRBV12-3/TRBV12-4,-,TRBJ1-6,few,CASTIGRAYNSPLHF,TGTGCCAGCACCATAGGACGGGCCTATAATTCACCCCTCCACTTT
TRBV4-1,TRBD1,TRBJ2-5,-,CASSQTGAQETQYF,TGCGCCAGCAGCCAAACAGGGGCGCAAGAGACCCAGTACTTC
TRBV20-1,-,TRBJ2-2,many,CSARFGGANTGELFF,TGCAGTGCTAGGTTCGGGGGCGCGAACACCGGGGAGCTGTTTTTT
TRBV3-1,TRBD1,TRBJ2-1,many,CASSDGTGVDEQFF,TGTGCCAGCAGCGACGGGACAGGGGTGGATGAGCAGTTCTTC
TRBV7-6,TRBD2,TRBJ2-1,many,CASSLASSGYNEQFF,TGTGCCAGCAGCTTAGCGTCTAGCGGATACAATGAGCAGTTCTTC
TRBV19,-,TRBJ2-6,many,CASSPQGPGANVLTF,TGTGCCAGTAGTCCCCAGGGGCCTGGGGCCAACGTCCTGACTTTC
TRBV6-1,-,TRBJ1-6,-,CASSDREESPLHF,TGTGCCAGCAGTGACAGGGAAGAATCACCCCTCCACTTT
TRBV20-1,-,TRBJ2-7,-,CSAQGWQGRELSEQYF,TGCAGTGCTCAAGGGTGGCAGGGGCGGGAGTTATCCGAGCAGTACTTC
TRBV5-1,TRBD2,TRBJ2-7,-,CASSLGGLAGVSEQYF,TGCGCCAGCAGCTTGGGAGGACTAGCGGGAGTCTCCGAGCAGTACTTC
TRBV12-3/TRBV12-4,-,TRBJ2-2,-,CASSLALGVGEPFF,TGTGCCAGCAGTTTAGCGTTGGGAGTCGGGGAGCCGTTTTTT
TRBV7-9,-,TRBJ1-6,few,CASKDVFPLHF,TGTGCCAGCAAGGACGTATTCCCCCTCCACTTT
TRBV7-9,-,TRBJ2-2,-,CASSSGDTGELFF,TGTGCCAGCAGCTCGGGGGACACCGGGGAGCTGTTTTTT
TRBV6-1,-,TRBJ1-5,-,CASSPFGTSNQPTHF,TGTGCCAGCAGCCCCTTCGGGACTAGCAATCAGCCCACGCATTTT
TRBV20-1,TRBD1,TRBJ1-5,many,CSARATGGSNQPQHF,TGCAGTGCTAGAGCTACAGGGGGGAGCAATCAGCCCCAGCATTTT
TRBV20-1,TRBD2,TRBJ2-1,-,CSARETSGQGEQFF,TGCAGTGCTAGGGAAACTAGCGGGCAAGGTGAGCAGTTCTTC
TRBV12-3/TRBV12-4,-,TRBJ1-2,many,CASSFGGSPSGYTF,TGTGCCAGCAGTTTCGGGGGGAGTCCCTCAGGCTACACCTTC
TRBV6-4,-,TRBJ2-1,many,CASSDSLEHNEQFF,TGTGCCAGCAGTGACTCACTAGAACACAATGAGCAGTTCTTC
TRBV28,-,TRBJ2-5,few,CASSLSAGLGSLYQETQYF,TGTGCCAGCAGTTTGTCCGCTGGTCTCGGTTCCCTTTACCAAGAGACCCAGTACTTC
TRBV6-1,TRBD2,TRBJ2-7,-,CASTTGLAGYEQYF,TGTGCCAGCACCACGGGACTAGCGGGATACGAGCAGTACTTC
TRBV2,-,TRBJ2-5,-,CASTKDREETQYF,TGTGCCAGCACCAAGGACAGAGAAGAGACCCAGTACTTC
TRBV6-1,-,TRBJ2-1,many,CASSEVGRLGNEQFF,TGTGCCAGCAGTGAAGTGGGGAGGCTGGGCAATGAGCAGTTCTTC
TRBV24-1,TRBD1,TRBJ2-6,-,CATSRGQISGANVLTF,TGTGCCACCAGTCGGGGACAGATCTCTGGGGCCAACGTCCTGACTTTC
TRBV6-1,TRBD1,TRBJ1-4,-,CARSDSGTGLEKLFF,TGTGCCAGGAGTGATTCCGGGACAGGGTTGGAAAAACTGTTTTTT
TRBV7-2,-,TRBJ1-2,many,CASSARMTGAGEYGYTF,TGTGCCAGCAGCGCCCGGATGACAGGCGCTGGGGAGTATGGCTACACCTTC
TRBV27,TRBD1,TRBJ1-2,medium-sized,CASSGDRTLYGYTF,TGTGCCAGCAGTGGGGACAGGACTCTCTATGGCTACACCTTC
TRBV27,-,TRBJ2-6,many,CASSLKPITGPSSGANVLTF,TGTGCCAGCAGTTTAAAGCCTATTACGGGCCCGAGCTCTGGGGCCAACGTCCTGACTTTC
TRBV5-6,-,TRBJ2-7,many,CASSPVGDEQYF,TGTGCCAGCAGCCCTGTCGGCGACGAGCAGTACTTC
TRBV6-4,TRBD2,TRBJ2-1,many,CASSEQASGSHNEQFF,TGTGCCAGCAGTGAACAAGCTAGCGGGAGCCACAATGAGCAGTTCTTC
TRBV5-1,-,TRBJ1-2,-,CASSFDPSSPGYTF,TGCGCCAGCAGCTTCGACCCATCTTCCCCCGGCTACACCTTC
TRBV29-1,-,TRBJ1-2,many,CSARDIQGYTF,TGCAGCGCAAGGGACATTCAAGGCTACACCTTC
TRBV5-4,-,TRBJ1-6,many,CASSRYNSPLHF,TGTGCCAGCAGCCGTTATAATTCACCCCTCCACTTT
TRBV5-1,-,TRBJ2-2,-,CASSLDWRFGELFF,TGCGCCAGCAGCTTGGATTGGAGGTTCGGGGAGCTGTTTTTT
TRBV6-1,-,TRBJ1-2,-,CATREESYGYTF,TGTGCCACCAGGGAGGAAAGCTATGGCTACACCTTC
TRBV5-5,TRBD1,TRBJ1-1,many,CASNLSGQRMNTEAFF,TGTGCCAGCAACTTATCGGGACAGCGCATGAACACTGAAGCTTTCTTT
TRBV10-2,TRBD1,TRBJ1-2,many,CASSRDRDYGYTF,TGCGCCAGCAGCCGGGACAGGGACTATGGCTACACCTTC
TRBV12-3/TRBV12-4,-,TRBJ2-7,few,CASSFFGSGYEQYF,TGTGCCAGCAGTTTTTTCGGGAGTGGGTACGAGCAGTACTTC
TRBV12-3/TRBV12-4,-,TRBJ1-3,many,CASSRDVSGNTIYF,TGTGCCAGCAGCAGGGACGTCTCTGGAAACACCATATATTTT
TRBV27,-,TRBJ1-6,many,CASTGTFNSPLHF,TGTGCCAGCACGGGGACATTTAATTCACCCCTCCACTTT